This T cell receptor beta chain was identified during a study of long-term antiretroviral therapy in people with HIV. Prior to DNA extraction, the samples held about 0.95-11 million cryopreserved PBMC. Survey level was the resolution at which the v3.0 immunoSEQ assay ran. Profiled with immunoSEQ multiplex PCR; TCRdb holds only in-frame clones, not every one. This table has 8,500 to 14,000 clones, around 89% appearing once. Whole-study results and caveats: Patients on ART gained diversity, which nonetheless stayed below transplant donor controls. Samples were collected from the mid-2000s to the late 2010s under possibly less effective ART regimens. Compared with controls, HIV repertoires showed narrower CDR3 length ranges.

This clone turned up a few times. The antigen is undetermined. Losses at the gene ends were 5 bases for V and 4 bases for J; bases not matched to a gene: 10. This CDR3 is 15 amino acids long. Per germline, CDR1 MNHEY and CDR2 SVGAGI. The source is a middle-aged woman with HIV. This chain joins TRBV6-5 and TRBJ2-5; 7 nucleotides align to TRBD2. This material consisted of unsorted PBMCs, taken 0.2 years before starting antiretroviral therapy. CDR3 protein: CASSPGGSVGETQYF. The DNA for the CDR3 is TGTGCCAGCAGTCCGGGGGGATCGGTAGGAGAGACCCAGTACTTC.